The 32 T cell receptor beta chains listed next were all sequenced from one sample in a study of T-cell memory formation after mild COVID-19. TCRdb re-analysed the 5' RACE reads in MiXCR, keeping a single row per CDR3 protein. This repertoire shows 350,000 to 500,000 distinct CDR3 sequences, 15% to 20% found once; its top ten account for 20% to 25%. What was sequenced was PBMCs or a T cell subset sorted from them (not recorded which). The receptors derive from a man between 18 and 29 years old who had mild COVID-19 (a few samples of this study predate the infection). Cell type and time point are not known.

This clonotype appeared a few times. The rearrangement joins TRBV10-3 to TRBJ2-2, with D uncertain. CDR1 and CDR2 (germline): ENHRY, SYGVKD. The CDR3 length is 13 residues. V was cut by 4 bases and J by 4 bases, with 7 bases left in between. The CDR3 DNA reads as TGTGCCATCAGTGCGGACGGCACCGGGGAGCTGTTTTTT. It is translated as CAISADGTGELFF.

This clonotype has a handful of counts. The rearrangement joins TRBV3-1 to TRBJ2-4; TRBD1 matches at 7 bases. Germline trimming cut 4 bases from V and 12 bases from J; bases unmatched to any gene: 9. Germline V gene data show CDR1 as LGHDT and CDR2 as YNNKEL (reference sequence). The CDR3 spans 13 residues. The CDR3 protein is CASSLIRTGHQYF. For the CDR3, the DNA is TGTGCCAGCAGCCTGATACGGACAGGCCATCAGTACTTC.

This clonotype has just a few counts. The CDR3 DNA is TGTGCCAGCAGTGCCTGGGACATCTCCTACGAGCAGTACTTC. This sequence encodes CASSAWDISYEQYF. The genes are TRBV25-1 and TRBJ2-7, with a weak D call TRBD1 (6 bases). Germline CDR1 and CDR2: MGHDK and SYGVNS. Trimming stripped 4 bases from V and 0 bases from J, with 10 bases between. The CDR3 is 14 residues long.

The genes are TRBV5-1 and TRBJ2-3, with TRBD2 matching over 9 bases. J gave up 0 bases and V 4 bases, and 6 bases lay outside the gene matches. Germline V gene data show CDR1 as SGHRS and CDR2 as YFSETQ. The CDR3 has 16 residues. CDR3 bases: TGCGCCAGCAGCCCGGACAGCGGGGGGAGCACAGATACGCAGTATTTT. It translates to CASSPDSGGSTDTQYF.

This clonotype was found many times. The chain carries TRBV7-9 and TRBJ2-7, with 10 bases fitting TRBD1. The CDR3 loop spans 15 amino acids. The V gene end was trimmed by 1 base and the J gene end by 3 bases; junction bases not matched to a gene: 3. Germline CDR1 SEHNR, CDR2 FQNEAQ (reference sequence). The CDR3 loop is CASSLGGTGDYEQYV. The CDR3 DNA follows: TGTGCCAGCAGCTTAGGAGGGACAGGGGACTACGAGCAGTACGTC.

The genes are TRBV24-1 and TRBJ2-3, with D uncertain. This CDR3 is built from 13 residues. Germline CDR1 and CDR2: KGHDR and SFDVKD. The germline V and J ends were trimmed by 0 bases and 3 bases, with 3 bases remaining between them. As DNA, the CDR3 is TGTGCCACCAGTGATTTGTTGACAGATACGCAGTATTTT. Encoded protein: CATSDLLTDTQYF.

The chain couples TRBV29-1 to TRBJ2-3, with 10 bases aligning to TRBD2. With V trimmed by 3 bases and J by 2 bases, 8 bases remained unmatched. CDR3 length: 16 residues. Germline V gene sequence: CDR1 SQVTM, CDR2 ANQGSEA. CDR3 in DNA: TGCAGCGTTGATGGAGGGACTAGCGACTCCACAGATACGCAGTATTTT. Translated, it gives CSVDGGTSDSTDTQYF.

The chain has TRBV4-1 and TRBJ2-1; tentatively, D is TRBD1 or TRBD2 (6 bases each). V gave up 1 base and J gave up 4 bases, with 17 bases separating them. Germline CDR1 and CDR2: MGHRA and YSYEKL. The CDR3 totals 17 residues. The CDR3 DNA follows: TGCGCCAGCAGCCAAGGAGAAGGGGGTGGACTATACAATGAGCAGTTCTTC. This translates into CASSQGEGGGLYNEQFF.

This sequence joins TRBV7-3 and TRBJ2-7; 9 bases align to TRBD1. The CDR3 is 15 amino acids. The V segment lost 2 bases and the J segment 3 bases; nucleotides outside the gene matches: 5. CDR1 is SGHTA, CDR2 FQGTGA, per germline. Written as DNA, the CDR3 is TGTGCCAGCAGCTTATTCGGACAGGGGTTCTACGAGCAGTACTTC. Translated: CASSLFGQGFYEQYF. Full variable domain (outside the CDR3, taken from reference TRBV7-3 and TRBJ2-7): GAGVSQTPSNKVTEKGKYVELRCDPISGHTALYWYRQSLGQGPEFLIYFQGTGAADDSGLPNDRFFAVRPEGSVSTLKIQRTERGDSAVYLCASSLFGQGFYEQYFGPGTRLTVT.

The J gene is TRBJ1-2, the V gene TRBV28, with TRBD1 identical over 9 bases. V gave up 6 bases and J gave up 2 bases; unmatched junction bases: 4. This CDR3 contains 14 residues. Germline CDR1 reads MDHEN; CDR2 reads SYDVKM. The CDR3 region has the DNA TGTGCCAGCAGACTCACAGGGGGCAACTATGGCTACACCTTC. Its protein product is CASRLTGGNYGYTF.

This clonotype was seen more than once but under ten times. This chain uses TRBV5-4 with TRBJ2-1, with D maybe TRBD2 (6 bases). This CDR3 is built from 15 residues. V was trimmed by 0 bases and J by 8 bases, leaving 15 bases between them. Germline V gives CDR1 SGHNT, CDR2 YYREEE (reference sequence). The CDR3 region is CASSLGETSSDEQFF. In DNA form, the CDR3 reads TGTGCCAGCAGCTTGGGGGAGACTAGTAGCGATGAGCAGTTCTTC.

This clonotype has more than one count but fewer than ten. The chain uses TRBV7-9 and TRBJ2-3; D gene unclear. Trimming shortened V by 1 base and J by 6 bases, and 8 bases separated the two germline ends. The CDR3 is 13 amino acids. Germline V gene data show CDR1 as SEHNR and CDR2 as FQNEAQ (reference sequence). CDR3 sequence (DNA): TGTGCCAGCAGCTTAGGAGTATCGGATACGCAGTATTTT. Its translation is CASSLGVSDTQYF.

The J gene is TRBJ1-2, the V gene TRBV5-6, with TRBD1 identical over 7 bases. The CDR3 consists of 14 residues. CDR1 is SGHDT, CDR2 YYEEEE, per germline. Unmatched junction bases numbered 5, after V lost 4 bases and J lost 2 bases. DNA of the CDR3: TGTGCCAGCAGCCCAAAGGACAGGAACTATGGCTACACCTTC. It translates to CASSPKDRNYGYTF. The whole variable domain, filled in from reference TRBV5-6 and TRBJ1-2, reads DAGVTQSPTHLIKTRGQQVTLRCSPKSGHDTVSWYQQALGQGPQFIFQYYEEEERQRGNFPDRFSGHQFPNYSSELNVNALLLGDSALYLCASSPKDRNYGYTFGSGTRLTVV.

This clonotype was observed many times. This sequence joins TRBV7-8 and TRBJ1-1; D unresolved. The CDR3 spans 15 residues. Germline CDR1 SGHVS, CDR2 FQNEAQ. The V end was cut by 2 bases, the J end by 6 bases, with 16 bases between. Here the CDR3 reads CASSLFGAEASEAFF. Here the CDR3 DNA reads TGTGCCAGCAGCTTATTCGGCGCGGAGGCCTCTGAAGCTTTCTTT.

This clonotype was seen only a few times. The J gene is TRBJ2-5, the V gene TRBV12-5, with 9 bases identical to TRBD1. The germline V gene has CDR1 LGHNT and CDR2 FRNRAP. Losses at the gene ends were 6 bases for V and 3 bases for J; bases not matched to a gene: 5. The CDR3 sequence is 14 residues long. The CDR3 region is CASGPGQGKETQYF. The CDR3 DNA reads TGTGCTAGTGGACCGGGACAGGGAAAAGAGACCCAGTACTTC.

This rearrangement joins TRBV2 to TRBJ2-2; D gene ambiguous. The CDR3 is made up of 13 amino acids. The V and J ends lost 6 bases and 2 bases respectively, with 7 bases between them. Germline V gives CDR1 SNHLY, CDR2 FYNNEI. The CDR3 protein is CASRTTNTGELFF. For the CDR3, the DNA is TGTGCCAGCAGGACCACTAACACCGGGGAGCTGTTTTTT.

In its sample, this clonotype was seen a few times. V and J are TRBV29-1 and TRBJ1-2; D call uncertain. V was trimmed by 4 bases and J by 8 bases, leaving 17 bases between them. The CDR3 has 13 residues. The germline CDR1 and CDR2 sequences are SQVTM and ANQGSEA. Here the CDR3 DNA reads TGCAGCGTTGTTCGGGCCAGCAATGGGGGCTACACCTTC. It codes for CSVVRASNGGYTF.

This clonotype showed up many times. The V gene is TRBV7-6, the J gene TRBJ2-3, with unresolved D. V was pared by 4 bases and J by 2 bases, with 4 bases between. The germline V gene has CDR1 SGHVS and CDR2 FNYEAQ. This CDR3 has 12 residues. The CDR3 DNA follows: TGTGCCAGCAGCTCCAACACAGATACGCAGTATTTT. Translated, it gives CASSSNTDTQYF.

The V and J genes are TRBV25-1 and TRBJ2-3; a possible D gene is TRBD2 (5 bases). Germline CDR1 is MGHDK and CDR2 is SYGVNS. V lost 7 bases and J lost 3, with 11 bases in between. The CDR3 sequence is 13 residues long. This CDR3 reads CASTRRDTDTQYF. The CDR3 bases are TGTGCCAGCACCCGACGGGATACAGATACGCAGTATTTT.

The chain recombines TRBV7-2 with TRBJ2-3, with TRBD1 matching 7 bases. After removal of 5 bases from V and 4 bases from J, the junction contained 6 bases not matched to a gene. The CDR3 covers 14 residues. Germline CDR1 is SGHTA and CDR2 is FQGNSA. Written as DNA, the CDR3 is TGTGCCAGCAGCGTCGACAGGGCCCCAGATACGCAGTATTTT. It codes for CASSVDRAPDTQYF.

The gene calls are TRBV29-1 and TRBJ2-1; maybe TRBD1 (6 bases). Germline CDR1 SQVTM, CDR2 ANQGSEA. CDR3 length: 14 residues. With 5 bases removed from V and 0 bases from J, the gap between germline ends came to 11 bases. The CDR3 DNA reads TGCAGCGTTTCCGGGACAATCTCCTACAATGAGCAGTTCTTC. This encodes CSVSGTISYNEQFF.

This clonotype was observed a handful of times. The J gene is TRBJ1-1, the V gene TRBV20-1; 10 positions agree with TRBD1. This CDR3 comprises 15 residues. Germline V lookup: CDR1 DFQATT, CDR2 SNEGSKA (reference sequence). CDR3 nucleotide sequence: TGCCTCCCAAGGAGCGGGGACAGGGGGAACACTGAAGCTTTCTTT. It translates to CLPRSGDRGNTEAFF.

The V gene is TRBV28, the J gene TRBJ2-5; D may be TRBD2 (6 bases). The V and J ends lost 5 bases and 5 bases respectively, with 18 bases between them. Germline V gene sequence: CDR1 MDHEN, CDR2 SYDVKM. This CDR3 region has 15 residues. The CDR3 bases are TGTGCCAGCAGTACTATGGGACTTTCGGGGGAGACCCAGTACTTC. The encoded protein is CASSTMGLSGETQYF.

This clonotype appeared a few times. The genes are TRBV29-1 and TRBJ2-2; 7 nucleotides match TRBD1. After removal of 7 bases from V and 1 base from J, the junction contained 9 bases not matched to a gene. The germline V gene has CDR1 SQVTM and CDR2 ANQGSEA. The CDR3 is made up of 15 amino acids. The CDR3 sequence is CSATVRGRNTGELFF. The CDR3 DNA sequence: TGCAGCGCAACTGTCAGGGGGAGGAACACCGGGGAGCTGTTTTTT.

The gene calls are TRBV12-3 or TRBV12-4 and TRBJ1-2; D is unresolved. V was pared by 4 bases and J by 8 bases, with 14 bases between. The CDR3 sequence is 13 residues long. The CDR3 protein is CASSSTARWGYTF. The CDR3, as DNA: TGTGCCAGCAGTTCCACCGCACGTTGGGGCTACACCTTC.

This clonotype appeared a few times. V and J are TRBV5-1 and TRBJ2-3, with TRBD1 identical over 8 bases. Trimming at V came to 4 bases and at J to 4 bases, leaving 5 bases not matched to a gene. The CDR3 extends over 14 amino acids. Germline V CDR1 and CDR2: SGHRS, YFSETQ. The CDR3: CASSRGQEPDTQYF. As DNA, the CDR3 is TGCGCCAGCAGCCGGGGACAGGAGCCAGATACGCAGTATTTT.

This clonotype was detected a few times. The genes are TRBV21-1 and TRBJ2-7; the table's D call, TRBD2, has no DNA check behind it. TRBV21-1 is shown as a pseudogene. This CDR3 spans 16 amino acids. CDR3 amino acids: CASSKRARGGRREQYV. The CDR3 DNA sequence: TGTGCCAGCAGCAAAAGGGCGCGGGGGGGCCGTCGCGAGCAGTACGTC.

This clonotype was counted a few times. The rearrangement joins TRBV5-1 to TRBJ2-5; no clear D gene. The V end was cut by 4 bases, the J end by 4 bases, with 11 bases between. Germline CDR1 SGHRS, CDR2 YFSETQ. The CDR3 consists of 13 residues. CDR3 amino acids: CASSTGPGETQYF. The CDR3 DNA reads as TGCGCCAGCAGCACTGGACCGGGAGAGACCCAGTACTTC. The variable domain in full, with the rest retrieved from reference TRBV5-1 and TRBJ2-5, is KAGVTQTPRYLIKTRGQQVTLSCSPISGHRSVSWYQQTPGQGLQFLFEYFSETQRNKGNFPGRFSGRQFSNSRSEMNVSTLELGDSALYLCASSTGPGETQYFGPGTRLLVL.

The chain has TRBV9 and TRBJ2-3; D may be TRBD1 (5 bases). Trimming took off 4 bases at V and 3 bases at J, with 21 bases between the two ends. CDR1 and CDR2 from the germline V gene are SGDLS and YYNGEE. The CDR3 has 17 residues. CDR3 amino acids: CASSYNRAGISTDTQYF. The CDR3 DNA sequence: TGTGCCAGCAGCTATAACCGGGCAGGGATTTCGACAGATACGCAGTATTTT.

This clonotype was observed a few times. V and J are TRBV7-2 and TRBJ2-1; D unclear. The CDR3 extends over 13 amino acids. Germline CDR1 and CDR2: SGHTA and FQGNSA. Trimming left V 2 bases short and J 3 bases short, with 5 bases between. The CDR3 is CASSLPIYNEQFF. The DNA of the CDR3 is TGTGCCAGCAGCTTACCCATCTACAATGAGCAGTTCTTC. Full variable domain (remainder filled in from reference TRBV7-2 and TRBJ2-1): GAGVSQSPSNKVTEKGKDVELRCDPISGHTALYWYRQSLGQGLEFLIYFQGNSAPDKSGLPSDRFSAERTGGSVSTLTIQRTQQEDSAVYLCASSLPIYNEQFFGPGTRLTVL.

This clonotype occurred a few times. The gene calls are TRBV6-5 and TRBJ1-3; 7 bases are shared with TRBD1. The CDR3 sequence is 16 residues long. Looked up from germline, CDR1 is MNHEY and CDR2 is SVGAGI. Trimming cost V 0 bases and J 3 bases; bases outside gene matches: 5. CDR3 in amino acids: CASSYSGTASGNTIYF. CDR3 nucleotide sequence: TGTGCCAGCAGTTACTCGGGGACAGCTAGTGGAAACACCATATATTTT.

This clonotype occurred many times. The chain uses TRBV5-1 and TRBJ2-1; the match to TRBD1 covers 8 bases. This CDR3 is 15 amino acids long. In germline, CDR1 is SGHRS, CDR2 YFSETQ. V shed 6 bases, J shed 6 bases, and the junction held 11 bases outside the gene matches. The CDR3 nucleotides are TGCGCCAGCACACCCTGGACAGGGTCGGCCAATGAGCAGTTCTTC. Translation gives CASTPWTGSANEQFF.